Listed below are T cell receptor beta chains from one sample, sequenced in a study of T cell responses to AZD1222 COVID-19 vaccine. Sequencing was performed with immunoSEQ multiplex PCR; in TCRdb, only in-frame clones are kept and a portion is missing. Of some 98,000 clones in the sample, approximately 84% were seen once. The sample here was peripheral blood, taken 28 days after the second AZD1222 dose. Receptors originate from an adult who received the AZD1222 COVID-19 vaccine. Each CDR3 is given with its conserved first and last residue. A D gene is named only where the DNA matches it firmly.

v_gene: TRBV9
j_gene: TRBJ2-1
d_gene: TRBD2
CDR3aa: CASSRVLAGVNEQFF

v_gene: TRBV29-1
j_gene: TRBJ2-4
d_gene: TRBD2
CDR3aa: CSVRLAGAQNIQYF

v_gene: TRBV19
j_gene: TRBJ1-4
d_gene: TRBD1
CDR3aa: CASRPTGGREKLFF

v_gene: TRBV7-6
j_gene: TRBJ2-2
d_gene: NA
CDR3aa: CASSPQRGGRSARPTGELFF

v_gene: TRBV18
j_gene: TRBJ2-2
d_gene: NA
CDR3aa: CASSRLDTGELFF

v_gene: TRBV11-2
j_gene: TRBJ1-1
d_gene: NA
CDR3aa: CASSLNPQGQDFF

v_gene: TRBV13
j_gene: TRBJ2-7
d_gene: TRBD2
CDR3aa: CASSLWGGTSGAYEQYF

v_gene: TRBV7-2
j_gene: TRBJ1-2
d_gene: TRBD1
CDR3aa: CASSLTQGGYGYTF

v_gene: TRBV9
j_gene: TRBJ1-3
d_gene: NA
CDR3aa: CASSVASGWGNTIYF

v_gene: TRBV7-2
j_gene: TRBJ1-1
d_gene: NA
CDR3aa: CASSLAPTDLNTEAFF

v_gene: TRBV11-2
j_gene: TRBJ2-4
d_gene: NA
CDR3aa: CASSLVGDFTSIAKNIQYF

v_gene: TRBV5-8
j_gene: TRBJ1-2
d_gene: NA
CDR3aa: CASSSGPEGTNGDYGYTF

v_gene: TRBV9
j_gene: TRBJ2-1
d_gene: TRBD1
CDR3aa: CASSVGDRVNEQFF

v_gene: TRBV7-9
j_gene: TRBJ2-3
d_gene: NA
CDR3aa: CASSLVGAGTDTQYF

v_gene: TRBV12-3/TRBV12-4
j_gene: TRBJ2-2
d_gene: NA
CDR3aa: CATWVEVPGELFF

v_gene: TRBV11-2
j_gene: TRBJ1-1
d_gene: TRBD1
CDR3aa: CASSLNTGDTEAFF

v_gene: TRBV6-5
j_gene: TRBJ2-6
d_gene: NA
CDR3aa: CASSLPGANVLTF

v_gene: TRBV7-6
j_gene: TRBJ2-2
d_gene: TRBD1
CDR3aa: CASSLPRTGGYVTGELFF

v_gene: TRBV5-4
j_gene: TRBJ1-2
d_gene: NA
CDR3aa: CASSLLGGSRGYTF

v_gene: TRBV11-2
j_gene: TRBJ2-1
d_gene: TRBD2
CDR3aa: CASSKQTSGDEQFF

v_gene: TRBV5-1
j_gene: TRBJ1-1
d_gene: NA
CDR3aa: CASSSTVNTEAFF

v_gene: TRBV12-3/TRBV12-4
j_gene: TRBJ2-1
d_gene: NA
CDR3aa: CASSLTPNEQFF

v_gene: TRBV3-1/TRBV3-2
j_gene: TRBJ1-5
d_gene: NA
CDR3aa: CASSQGWGYQPQHF

v_gene: TRBV27
j_gene: TRBJ2-1
d_gene: TRBD2
CDR3aa: CASTSRASGYNEQFF

v_gene: TRBV2
j_gene: TRBJ2-2
d_gene: NA
CDR3aa: CASSAESANTGELFF

v_gene: TRBV7-2
j_gene: TRBJ1-2
d_gene: NA
CDR3aa: CASSLYPQVGYGYTF

v_gene: TRBV3-1/TRBV3-2
j_gene: TRBJ1-2
d_gene: NA
CDR3aa: CASSQVSVYGYTF

v_gene: TRBV4-2
j_gene: TRBJ2-7
d_gene: TRBD2
CDR3aa: CASSQGLWGEAGVYEQYF

v_gene: TRBV7-8
j_gene: TRBJ2-2
d_gene: NA
CDR3aa: CASSLRIAVNTGELFF

v_gene: TRBV5-8
j_gene: TRBJ1-2
d_gene: NA
CDR3aa: CASSLFQGSLGGYTF

v_gene: TRBV27
j_gene: TRBJ2-7
d_gene: TRBD1
CDR3aa: CASSPRDRGYEQYF

v_gene: TRBV12-3/TRBV12-4
j_gene: TRBJ1-2
d_gene: NA
CDR3aa: CASSLGQGDGYTF

v_gene: TRBV2
j_gene: TRBJ2-1
d_gene: NA
CDR3aa: CASSVIVGGNEQFF

v_gene: TRBV18
j_gene: TRBJ2-2
d_gene: NA
CDR3aa: CASSKNTGELFF

v_gene: TRBV24-1
j_gene: TRBJ2-2
d_gene: TRBD2
CDR3aa: CATSDPGTSGRAGELFF

v_gene: TRBV24-1
j_gene: TRBJ1-6
d_gene: TRBD1
CDR3aa: CATSVLDRASSYNSPLHF

v_gene: TRBV5-1
j_gene: TRBJ1-1
d_gene: NA
CDR3aa: CASSFDGEGTEAFF

v_gene: TRBV7-3
j_gene: TRBJ1-2
d_gene: NA
CDR3aa: CASSTDSNYGYTF

v_gene: TRBV11-3
j_gene: TRBJ2-2
d_gene: NA
CDR3aa: CASSRDSFANTGELFF

v_gene: TRBV6-1
j_gene: TRBJ1-6
d_gene: TRBD1
CDR3aa: CASSEILDRSSYNSPLHF

v_gene: TRBV5-1
j_gene: TRBJ2-3
d_gene: NA
CDR3aa: CASSTRELRDTQYF

v_gene: TRBV7-2
j_gene: TRBJ1-1
d_gene: NA
CDR3aa: CASSLAGVRTEAFF

v_gene: TRBV11-3
j_gene: TRBJ2-2
d_gene: TRBD2
CDR3aa: CASSGTSGGAGELFF

v_gene: TRBV6-2/TRBV6-3
j_gene: TRBJ2-1
d_gene: TRBD2
CDR3aa: CASSSATYTSGGAVSNEQFF

v_gene: TRBV3-1/TRBV3-2
j_gene: TRBJ1-3
d_gene: NA
CDR3aa: CASSQGPGNTIYF

v_gene: TRBV18
j_gene: TRBJ2-7
d_gene: NA
CDR3aa: CASSPYQFYEQYF

v_gene: TRBV5-4
j_gene: TRBJ2-5
d_gene: NA
CDR3aa: CASSSIPSETQYF

v_gene: TRBV7-9
j_gene: TRBJ1-1
d_gene: TRBD1
CDR3aa: CASSPGGELEAFF

v_gene: TRBV11-2
j_gene: TRBJ1-1
d_gene: NA
CDR3aa: CASSLVKGRGTEAFF

v_gene: TRBV11-1
j_gene: TRBJ2-7
d_gene: NA
CDR3aa: CASSPQPLSSYEQYF

v_gene: TRBV14
j_gene: TRBJ1-2
d_gene: TRBD1
CDR3aa: CASSQAGTGGFDGYTF

v_gene: TRBV27
j_gene: TRBJ2-1
d_gene: TRBD1
CDR3aa: CASSPGTGFYLNNEQFF

v_gene: TRBV7-9
j_gene: TRBJ2-7
d_gene: NA
CDR3aa: CASSVSDPYEQYF

v_gene: TRBV6-2/TRBV6-3
j_gene: TRBJ1-2
d_gene: TRBD1
CDR3aa: CASSYSRQGSYGYTF